The source of this TCR beta chain is a study of blood T cell repertoires in COVID-19 (dated by TCRdb to the early 2020s). The study in broad terms: Collaborator samples came from the United States, Italy and Spain and covered acute and convalescent phases of COVID-19. A freely available public database, intended as a resource for researchers studying the immune response to SARS-CoV-2, is where the repertoires were released. Where available, HLA class I and class II types were taken from metadata supplied by the sample provider and were not determined by assay-based typing. Subjects who had been exposed to COVID-19, were actively infected with it, or had recovered from it provided the deeply sampled blood TCRbeta repertoires that made up the dataset. Sample metadata almost always included a de-identified subject ID, COVID-19 status, age in years and sex. Samples were obtained from the ongoing ImmuneRACE study (first 160 participants) and from 950 to 1,500 subjects provided by 6 global collaborators. The material from the prospective study consisted of cDNA or gDNA derived from T cells, B-cell-depleted T cells, or PBMCs.

V sheds 0 bases and J sheds 4 bases, leaving 13 bases between their ends. CDR1 and CDR2 are drawn from the germline V gene (reference sequence): LGHDT, YNNKEL. There are 16 amino acids in the CDR3, from cysteine to phenylalanine inclusive. Solely the CDR3 DNA is kept, with 48 bases framed from the first base. Study-level results and caveats: Clinical and demographic metadata were provided uncurated, with the amount varying by source and participant.

Of note for this clone: Its recognized antigen is unknown. Nothing much larger sits one base from this clone, and base qualities are not available.

The collaborating institutions used their own protocols to collect whole blood in K2EDTA tubes. For TCRbeta analysis, collaborators shipped samples as frozen whole blood, isolated PBMCs, or DNA extracted from either of those sample types. The immunoSEQ Assay, a bias-controlled multiplex PCR, was used to amplify TCRbeta CDR3 regions from genomic DNA. Turning to the authors' computational methods: The number of nucleated cells in each sample was estimated from the amplification of reference gene primers within the assay. To quantify the absolute abundance of each unique TCRbeta CDR3 rearrangement, sequence reads were collapsed and filtered. For each sample, productive Simpson clonality was calculated as the square root of Simpson's diversity index over productive rearrangements. TCRdb re-hosts the immuneACCESS table, in-frame sequences only. Its copies lack some clones; in the studies checked, an unresolved V gene accounts for under half of them, and the cause for the rest is not known. The V and J calls and the clone size are those of that table, but D and trimming were determined from the DNA. For this sample the table gives 650,000 to 800,000 clones, of which about nine tenths were detected only once. 0.2% to 0.3% of the sample rests with the top ten.

This clonotype originated in a woman under 30 with acute or convalescent COVID-19. The chain joins TRBV3-1 (or the pseudogene TRBV3-2) to TRBJ1-5; TRBD1 could be the D gene, as 5 bases match. The sequenced material came from peripheral blood. The DNA sequence follows: TGTGCCAGCAGCCAAGATCTAGGGGTTGGGAATCAGCCCCAGCATTTT. Its protein product is CASSQDLGVGNQPQHF.